The 24 T cell receptor beta chains in this list originate from one sample, sequenced in a study of cytomegalovirus exposure and HLA in healthy donors. Use of 60 Vbeta and 13 Jbeta primers characterized the PCR. Libraries were prepared by immunoSEQ multiplex PCR; TCRdb keeps only in-frame clonotypes and omits some of them. The profile shows approximately 220,000 clones, about 80% of them singletons. Sequenced input: PBMCs. These receptors were collected from a man aged 40-55 years in good health and CMV-seropositive.

The chain combines TRBV5-6 with TRBJ2-1; TRBD1 might be the D (5 bases). Per germline, CDR1 SGHDT and CDR2 YYEEEE. This CDR3 region has 14 residues. V lost 0 bases to trimming and J lost 2 bases, with 6 bases between them. CDR3 in DNA: TGTGCCAGCAGCTTGGGGGGCCCCTACAATGAGCAGTTCTTC. It translates to CASSLGGPYNEQFF. The variable domain in full, with the rest retrieved from reference TRBV5-6 and TRBJ2-1, is DAGVTQSPTHLIKTRGQQVTLRCSPKSGHDTVSWYQQALGQGPQFIFQYYEEEERQRGNFPDRFSGHQFPNYSSELNVNALLLGDSALYLCASSLGGPYNEQFFGPGTRLTVL.

The chain employs TRBV19 and TRBJ2-5; TRBD1 aligns across 7 bases. Trimming removed 9 bases from V and 4 bases from J; junction bases left unmatched: 8. This CDR3 spans 13 amino acids. Germline values: CDR1 LNHDA, CDR2 SQIVND (reference sequence). The CDR3 nucleotides are TGTGCCAGCAGGGACAGTGGGATAGAGACCCAGTACTTC. Translating it yields CASRDSGIETQYF.

The genes are TRBV4-1 and TRBJ1-1; 8 bases fit TRBD1. The CDR3 covers 16 residues. Germline V gives CDR1 MGHRA, CDR2 YSYEKL. The J segment lost 5 bases and the V segment lost 6 bases, leaving 14 bases of the junction unmatched. CDR3: CASSIFGQGGETEAFF. The CDR3 region has the DNA TGCGCCAGCAGTATATTCGGACAGGGTGGGGAGACTGAAGCTTTCTTT.

The chain recombines TRBV6-1 with TRBJ2-3; D not certain. The germline CDR1 and CDR2 sequences are MNHNS and SASEGT. V lost 5 bases and J lost 2, with 14 bases in between. The CDR3 contains 15 residues. The CDR3 DNA reads TGTGCCAGCAGTTTCTATAACTCCGACACAGATACGCAGTATTTT. Protein sequence: CASSFYNSDTDTQYF.

The genes are TRBV28 and TRBJ1-1; D might be TRBD1 (5 bases). This CDR3 region has 12 residues. V lost 2 bases to trimming and J lost 11 bases, with 12 bases between them. The germline V gene has CDR1 MDHEN and CDR2 SYDVKM. Here the CDR3 DNA reads TGTGCCAGCAGTTTAGTGGGACTACGGGCTTTCTTT. Its protein is CASSLVGLRAFF.

This chain joins TRBV4-2 and TRBJ2-7; D might be TRBD1 (5 bases). This CDR3 is 14 amino acids long. The ends were cut back, 2 bases at V and 7 bases at J, with 15 bases in the middle. Germline lookup yields CDR1 LGHNA and CDR2 YNFKEQ. The CDR3 spells CASSQWVGAQEQYF. The CDR3 coding sequence is TGTGCCAGCAGCCAATGGGTTGGGGCGCAAGAGCAGTACTTC.

The chain couples TRBV4-1 to TRBJ1-1; D perhaps matches TRBD1 (5 bases). The CDR3 covers 15 residues. V lost 3 bases to trimming and J lost 1 base, with 12 bases between them. Germline V lookup: CDR1 MGHRA, CDR2 YSYEKL. The CDR3 loop is CASSHPLRENTEAFF. The CDR3 region has the DNA TGCGCCAGCAGCCATCCCCTCAGGGAGAACACTGAAGCTTTCTTT.

This chain connects TRBV19 to TRBJ2-1; D might be TRBD1 (5 bases). The CDR3 loop spans 14 amino acids. The germline CDR1 and CDR2 sequences are LNHDA and SQIVND (reference sequence). V was trimmed by 3 bases and J by 6 bases, leaving 12 bases between them. CDR3 nucleotide sequence: TGTGCCAGTAGTATTCGATCCCAGGGCAATGAGCAGTTCTTC. It is translated as CASSIRSQGNEQFF.

The count of this clone is one. CDR3 protein: CASSLELSSSEQYF. The DNA for the CDR3 is TGCGCCAGCAGCTTGGAGCTGTCTTCGAGCGAGCAGTACTTC. The gene calls are TRBV5-1 and TRBJ2-7; D gene unclear. This CDR3 region has 14 residues. The germline gives CDR1 SGHRS, CDR2 YFSETQ. Between the trimmed V and J ends, which lost 0 bases and 6 bases, there was a span of 13 bases.

The rearrangement links TRBV6-5 to TRBJ2-4, with 8 bases aligning to TRBD2. The germline V gene has CDR1 MNHEY and CDR2 SVGAGI. The junction had 9 bases not matched to a gene; V was cut back by 2 bases and J by 6 bases. The CDR3 extends over 16 amino acids. The CDR3 nucleotides read TGTGCCAGCAGTTACCGGCAGACTAGCGTGGGAAACATTCAGTACTTC. Amino acids: CASSYRQTSVGNIQYF.

V usage is TRBV30 and J usage is TRBJ2-1; D might be TRBD2 (6 bases). The germline gives CDR1 GTSNPN, CDR2 SVGIG (reference sequence). Trimming removed 3 bases at V and 3 bases at J, with 15 bases between. CDR3 length: 15 residues. The CDR3 region has the DNA TGTGCCTGGAGGGGGGACTCCCCGTTCTACAATGAGCAGTTCTTC. Its protein product is CAWRGDSPFYNEQFF.

The chain recombines TRBV19 with TRBJ1-2; TRBD1 agrees at 7 bases. The V gene's germline CDR1 is LNHDA and CDR2 SQIVND (reference sequence). V lost 5 bases and J lost 2; bases outside the gene matches: 5. CDR3 size: 14 residues. The DNA of the CDR3 is TGTGCCAGTAGTCTACAGGGGCTGAACTATGGCTACACCTTC. It yields the protein CASSLQGLNYGYTF. The full variable domain, with the rest looked up from reference TRBV19 and TRBJ1-2, is DGGITQSPKYLFRKEGQNVTLSCEQNLNHDAMYWYRQDPGQGLRLIYYSQIVNDFQKGDIAEGYSVSREKKESFPLTVTSAQKNPTAFYLCASSLQGLNYGYTFGSGTRLTVV.

This chain connects TRBV5-1 to TRBJ2-7, with 9 bases aligning to TRBD2. Germline loops: CDR1 SGHRS, CDR2 YFSETQ. V lost 2 bases and J lost 4; bases outside the gene matches: 4. CDR3 size: 14 residues. For the CDR3, the DNA is TGCGCCAGCAGCTTTGGGCTAGCGGGGTACGAGCAGTACTTC. Translation gives CASSFGLAGYEQYF.

This chain joins TRBV28 and TRBJ2-5, with 9 bases that match TRBD2. The germline gives CDR1 MDHEN, CDR2 SYDVKM. Trimming cost V 8 bases and J 13 bases; bases outside gene matches: 20. The CDR3 is 15 amino acids. The CDR3 region has the DNA TGTGCCAGCCTCCCTGCGGGGGGGGGCGGATCCCTGGGGTACTTC. Protein sequence: CASLPAGGGGSLGYF.

The V call is TRBV20-1, the J call TRBJ1-2; D is unclear. The CDR3 has 11 amino acids. Germline V gene lookup returns CDR1 DFQATT and CDR2 SNEGSKA (reference sequence). V was cut by 5 bases and J by 8 bases, with 12 bases left in between. The CDR3 sequence is CSALLSQGYTF. The CDR3 coding sequence is TGCAGTGCTCTTCTTAGCCAAGGCTACACCTTC.

The chain is built from TRBV4-1 and TRBJ1-2; tentatively, D is TRBD1 (6 bases). Trimming removed 1 base from V and 2 bases from J, with 14 bases in between. Germline assignment: CDR1 MGHRA and CDR2 YSYEKL. There are 16 residues in the CDR3. CDR3 DNA: TGCGCCAGCAGCCAAGGGCTGCCAGGGGCGAACTATGGCTACACCTTC. Protein: CASSQGLPGANYGYTF.

This clone was observed a handful of times. The gene calls are TRBV5-4 and TRBJ2-3; 7 bases are shared with TRBD2. The ends lost 3 bases at V and 0 bases at J; junction bases unmatched: 4. CDR1 and CDR2 (germline): SGHNT, YYREEE (reference sequence). The CDR3 runs 15 residues. For the CDR3, the DNA is TGTGCCAGCAGCTCGGGACTACTCAGCACAGATACGCAGTATTTT. As protein: CASSSGLLSTDTQYF.

V gene TRBV10-1 combines with J gene TRBJ2-3; the D gene is possibly TRBD2 (7 bases). The CDR3 consists of 14 residues. Trimming cost V 2 bases and J 5 bases, with 11 bases left between them. The germline V gene has CDR1 WNHNN and CDR2 SYGVQD (reference sequence). This CDR3 is CASSEGGAKDTQYF. The CDR3 DNA reads as TGCGCCAGCAGTGAGGGGGGGGCTAAAGATACGCAGTATTTT.

The chain carries TRBV7-7 and TRBJ2-2; 9 positions agree with TRBD2. Germline V lookup: CDR1 SSHAT, CDR2 FNYEAQ (reference sequence). The CDR3 spans 15 residues. With 6 bases clipped from V and 5 bases from J, the junction kept 7 bases outside the gene matches. The CDR3 bases are TGTGCCAGCAGGAATCGGGCGGGAGGGACCGGGGAGCTGTTTTTT. This encodes CASRNRAGGTGELFF.

The V and J genes are TRBV9 and TRBJ2-5; D remains unclear. The CDR3 covers 13 residues. V was clipped by 0 bases and J by 5 bases, with 8 bases between them. Looked up from germline, CDR1 is SGDLS and CDR2 is YYNGEE. The CDR3 loop reads CASSVATDETQYF. The DNA for the CDR3 is TGTGCCAGCAGCGTAGCCACAGATGAGACCCAGTACTTC. Together with reference TRBV9 and TRBJ2-5, the CDR3 gives the full variable domain: DSGVTQTPKHLITATGQRVTLRCSPRSGDLSVYWYQQSLDQGLQFLIQYYNGEERAKGNILERFSAQQFPDLHSELNLSSLELGDSALYFCASSVATDETQYFGPGTRLLVL.

The CDR3 region has the DNA TGTGCCAGCAGTTTGACAGGGGGCAGGAACACTGAAGCTTTCTTT. It yields the protein CASSLTGGRNTEAFF. The rearrangement uses TRBV27 and TRBJ1-1; 10 bases match TRBD1. CDR3 size: 15 residues. The junction had 2 bases not matched to a gene; V was cut back by 3 bases and J by 1 base. The germline V gene has CDR1 MNHEY and CDR2 SMNVEV (reference sequence).

This clone is a singleton in its sample. V usage is TRBV27 and J usage is TRBJ2-7, with 7 positions matching TRBD1. Germline-derived CDR1 and CDR2 are MNHEY and SMNVEV (reference sequence). Germline trimming cut 4 bases from V and 2 bases from J; bases unmatched to any gene: 8. This CDR3 is built from 15 residues. The CDR3 DNA reads as TGTGCCAGCAGTTCCTGGACAGGATCCCCCTACGAGCAGTACTTC. Translating it yields CASSSWTGSPYEQYF.

This chain links TRBV7-9 with TRBJ2-1; TRBD2 matches at 7 bases. V lost 8 bases to trimming and J lost 12 bases; unmatched junction nucleotides: 13. The germline gives CDR1 SEHNR, CDR2 FQNEAQ (reference sequence). This CDR3 is 13 amino acids long. The CDR3 DNA follows: TGTGCCAGCTCTTGGGGGGGACTCGATGGGCAGTTCTTC. It yields the protein CASSWGGLDGQFF.

The chain links TRBV7-8 to TRBJ2-2; a possible D gene is TRBD1 (5 bases). Germline V CDR1 and CDR2: SGHVS, FQNEAQ. Deletions cut 3 bases from V and 4 bases from J, with 12 bases between. The CDR3 consists of 15 residues. This CDR3 reads CASSFRGGFTGELFF. The CDR3 bases are TGTGCCAGCAGCTTTAGGGGTGGATTCACCGGGGAGCTGTTTTTT.